The next 20 T cell receptor beta chains were all read from a single sample in a study of monozygotic twins with inflammatory bowel disease. TCRdb re-called the 5' RACE reads, yielding one record per CDR3 amino acid sequence without DNA. The sample table includes approximately 210,000 distinct CDR3 sequences. The sample consisted of blood. These TCRs come from a human donor with ulcerative colitis or Crohn's disease, or a healthy co-twin of an affected twin (not recorded which).

V gene TRBV7-2 combines with J gene TRBJ2-3; the TRBD1 assignment by TCRdb is unverifiable without DNA. This CDR3 spans 16 amino acids. The V gene's germline CDR1 is SGHTA and CDR2 FQGNSA. The CDR3: CASSLVGGLIGDTQYF.

This chain uses TRBV5-4 with TRBJ2-1. The CDR3 totals 11 residues. The germline gives CDR1 SGHNT, CDR2 YYREEE (reference sequence). The CDR3: CASSGWREQFF.

V usage is TRBV12-3 or TRBV12-4 and J usage is TRBJ1-1. This CDR3 has 12 amino acids. The CDR3 sequence is CASSQMNTEAFF.

The V call is TRBV12-3 or TRBV12-4, the J call TRBJ1-1. There are 18 residues in the CDR3. This chain's CDR3 is CASSLARRGLLLNTEAFF.

The V and J genes are TRBV18 and TRBJ1-5; TCRdb reports TRBD1, a call that lacks DNA to check it against. The CDR3 totals 17 residues. CDR1 is KGHSH, CDR2 LQKENI, per germline. The chain's CDR3 is CASSPGQGGSSNQPQHF. Full variable domain (outside the CDR3, taken from reference TRBV18 and TRBJ1-5): NAGVMQNPRHLVRRRGQEARLRCSPMKGHSHVYWYRQLPEEGLKFMVYLQKENIIDESGMPKERFSAEFPKEGPSILRIQQVVRGDSAAYFCASSPGQGGSSNQPQHFGDGTRLSIL.

The V and J genes are TRBV6-1 and TRBJ2-6. The CDR3 spans 16 residues. Germline-derived CDR1 and CDR2 are MNHNS and SASEGT. The CDR3 reads CASSTDVYSGANVPTF.

The chain carries TRBV6-1 and TRBJ2-7; absent DNA, TCRdb's TRBD1 call cannot be checked. CDR3 size: 16 residues. Germline CDR1 reads MNHNS; CDR2 reads SASEGT. The CDR3 protein is CASSSSTGLTFYEQYF.

V usage is TRBV2 and J usage is TRBJ2-6. This CDR3 comprises 16 residues. Germline V gene data show CDR1 as SNHLY and CDR2 as FYNNEI. CDR3 protein: CASSEFPRSGANVLTF.

The rearrangement joins TRBV12-3 or TRBV12-4 to TRBJ1-5; there is no DNA to check the TCRdb D call of TRBD1. The CDR3 covers 18 residues. The CDR3 sequence is CASSLQTGGAKGNQPQHF.

CDR3 sequence reads: CASSLAATGRASGNTIYF. The chain recombines TRBV12-3 or TRBV12-4 with TRBJ1-3. The CDR3 sequence is 18 residues long.

The rearrangement links TRBV3-1 to TRBJ2-5. The CDR3 has 16 amino acids. Germline-derived CDR1 and CDR2 are LGHDT and YNNKEL (reference sequence). CDR3 in amino acids: CASSQGNGQLQETQYF.

This rearrangement joins TRBV20-1 to TRBJ2-7; TCRdb's D call, TRBD1, is unchecked because there is no DNA. The V gene's germline CDR1 is DFQATT and CDR2 SNEGSKA (reference sequence). The CDR3 has 12 residues. The CDR3 protein is CSARAAPGEQYF.

This chain uses TRBV6-1 with TRBJ1-5. This CDR3 is built from 11 residues. Germline V gene data show CDR1 as MNHNS and CDR2 as SASEGT. The CDR3: CASSVKQPQHF.

The chain is built from TRBV27 and TRBJ1-1; TCRdb lists TRBD1, though no DNA is available to test this call. Germline V lookup: CDR1 MNHEY, CDR2 SMNVEV (reference sequence). The CDR3 runs 16 residues. This CDR3 is CASPRDRTRKNTEAFF.

V and J are TRBV7-2 and TRBJ2-1; TCRdb names TRBD2, which stays unverified in the absence of DNA. Per the germline V gene, CDR1 is SGHTA and CDR2 is FQGNSA. The CDR3 spans 16 residues. CDR3 amino acids: CASSLDGIRGYNEQFF.

J is TRBJ2-7 and V is TRBV13; lacking DNA, the TRBD1 call made by TCRdb goes unchecked. Germline V gene sequence: CDR1 PRHDT, CDR2 FYEKMQ (reference sequence). There are 14 residues in the CDR3. The CDR3 is CASSQPETGYEQYF. Combining the CDR3 with reference TRBV13 and TRBJ2-7 gives the whole variable domain AAGVIQSPRHLIKEKRETATLKCYPIPRHDTVYWYQQGPGQDPQFLISFYEKMQSDKGSIPDRFSAQQFSDYHSELNMSSLELGDSALYFCASSQPETGYEQYFGPGTRLTVT.

Here the CDR3 reads CASSYSWRTEAFF. This chain connects TRBV6-5 to TRBJ1-1. From germline, CDR1 is MNHEY and CDR2 SVGAGI. This CDR3 spans 13 amino acids.

This chain links TRBV20-1 with TRBJ2-7; there is no DNA to check the TCRdb D call of TRBD1. There are 13 residues in the CDR3. From germline, CDR1 is DFQATT and CDR2 SNEGSKA (reference sequence). CDR3 protein: CSARAQISYEQYF.

The chain joins TRBV5-1 to TRBJ2-1; TCRdb designates TRBD2, a call that cannot be tested without DNA. Germline V gene lookup returns CDR1 SGHRS and CDR2 YFSETQ. The CDR3 contains 15 residues. The CDR3 protein is CASSPGLAGAGEQFF. The whole variable domain, filled in from reference TRBV5-1 and TRBJ2-1, reads KAGVTQTPRYLIKTRGQQVTLSCSPISGHRSVSWYQQTPGQGLQFLFEYFSETQRNKGNFPGRFSGRQFSNSRSEMNVSTLELGDSALYLCASSPGLAGAGEQFFGPGTRLTVL.

V and J are TRBV29-1 and TRBJ1-1; no DNA is available, so the TRBD1 call from TCRdb remains unchecked. The CDR3 covers 12 residues. The germline gives CDR1 SQVTM, CDR2 ANQGSEA. CDR3 sequence reads: CSVVTGRTEAFF.